Listed here are 26 T cell receptor beta chains from one sample, sequenced in a study of T cells expressing NK-cell markers. TCRdb reprocessed the 5' RACE reads, with one entry per CDR3 protein and no DNA. This listing includes roughly 110,000 distinct CDR3 sequences. Sequencing input: blood T cells: a sorted CD56 or NKG2C T cell subset, CD4+ or CD8+ T cells, or bulk PBMC T cells (not recorded which). The receptor set was obtained from a woman aged 18-70 years in good health.

The V gene is TRBV5-6, the J gene TRBJ2-3; with no DNA, the TCRdb D assignment of TRBD2 cannot be verified. Per germline, CDR1 SGHDT and CDR2 YYEEEE. The CDR3 loop spans 15 amino acids. The CDR3 region is CASSLRTSGGDTQYF. Using reference TRBV5-6 and TRBJ2-3 for the parts outside the CDR3, the full variable domain is DAGVTQSPTHLIKTRGQQVTLRCSPKSGHDTVSWYQQALGQGPQFIFQYYEEEERQRGNFPDRFSGHQFPNYSSELNVNALLLGDSALYLCASSLRTSGGDTQYFGPGTRLTVL.

V gene TRBV27 combines with J gene TRBJ1-6. The CDR3 runs 13 residues. The germline V gene has CDR1 MNHEY and CDR2 SMNVEV (reference sequence). The CDR3: CASTHTENSPLHF.

The chain employs TRBV7-8 and TRBJ2-2; TCRdb lists TRBD2, though no DNA is available to test this call. The CDR3 covers 16 residues. Germline V lookup: CDR1 SGHVS, CDR2 FQNEAQ. CDR3 amino acids: CASSITSGRVSGELFF.

The chain uses TRBV28 and TRBJ1-1; the D call of TRBD1 rests on TCRdb alone, since no DNA is present to check it. The CDR3 runs to 14 residues. The germline V gene encodes CDR1 MDHEN and CDR2 SYDVKM. CDR3 sequence reads: CASSPGTGPPEAFF.

This chain joins TRBV7-8 and TRBJ2-1. The CDR3 runs to 15 residues. Looked up from germline, CDR1 is SGHVS and CDR2 is FQNEAQ. The CDR3 is CASSLGLDSGNEQFF.

The V gene is TRBV5-1, the J gene TRBJ2-7; absent DNA, TCRdb's TRBD1 call cannot be checked. This CDR3 has 13 amino acids. Germline values: CDR1 SGHRS, CDR2 YFSETQ. Here the CDR3 reads CASSLENTGEQYF.

V gene TRBV4-3 combines with J gene TRBJ2-6. Germline values: CDR1 LGHNA, CDR2 YSLEER. The CDR3 spans 17 residues. The CDR3 sequence is CASSQGTVNSGANVLTF.

This chain uses TRBV19 with TRBJ2-1. This CDR3 comprises 15 residues. Germline CDR1 LNHDA, CDR2 SQIVND (reference sequence). CDR3 protein: CASSIQEGSYNEQFF.

The rearrangement joins TRBV15 to TRBJ1-2. The CDR3 has 15 residues. From germline, CDR1 is LNHNV and CDR2 YYDKDF (reference sequence). CDR3 protein: CATSLSRLGSDGYTF.

The chain couples TRBV29-1 to TRBJ1-1. Germline V gene sequence: CDR1 SQVTM, CDR2 ANQGSEA. The CDR3 consists of 12 residues. CDR3 in amino acids: CSVEDWKTEAFF.

The CDR3 is CSARDNVWSSYNEQFF. V and J are TRBV20-1 and TRBJ2-1. Germline V gives CDR1 DFQATT, CDR2 SNEGSKA (reference sequence). This CDR3 has 16 amino acids.

The rearrangement links TRBV13 to TRBJ2-1; TCRdb's D gene call, TRBD2, goes unchecked for lack of DNA. Per germline, CDR1 PRHDT and CDR2 FYEKMQ (reference sequence). The CDR3 sequence is 18 residues long. This CDR3 is CASSFFRLAGEAHNEQFF. Filled out from reference TRBV13 and TRBJ2-1, the complete variable domain reads AAGVIQSPRHLIKEKRETATLKCYPIPRHDTVYWYQQGPGQDPQFLISFYEKMQSDKGSIPDRFSAQQFSDYHSELNMSSLELGDSALYFCASSFFRLAGEAHNEQFFGPGTRLTVL.

The chain combines TRBV6-5 with TRBJ2-7. The CDR3 sequence is 12 residues long. Looked up from germline, CDR1 is MNHEY and CDR2 is SVGAGI. This CDR3 reads CASGTPNYEQYF.

The chain joins TRBV4-1 to TRBJ2-2; TCRdb gives TRBD1 as the D gene, but with no DNA this cannot be confirmed. The CDR3 is 18 amino acids. Germline-derived CDR1 and CDR2 are MGHRA and YSYEKL. The CDR3 protein is CASSQGGTDPPRTGELFF.

The chain is built from TRBV25-1 and TRBJ2-5; TCRdb's D call of TRBD2 is untestable without DNA. This CDR3 is built from 16 residues. Germline V gives CDR1 MGHDK, CDR2 SYGVNS. This chain's CDR3 is CASSEPGLAGRETQYF.

This chain links TRBV20-1 with TRBJ2-1; TCRdb proposes TRBD1, but this gene call is untestable without DNA. CDR1 DFQATT and CDR2 SNEGSKA come from the germline V gene (reference sequence). The CDR3 covers 17 residues. The CDR3 reads CSASPTTGWVDYNEQFF.

This chain links TRBV12-3 or TRBV12-4 with TRBJ2-7; TCRdb returns TRBD1, unconfirmable since there is no DNA. This CDR3 has 15 residues. The CDR3 sequence: CASSSPGQGRYEQYF.

V and J are TRBV4-1 and TRBJ2-1; with no DNA, the TCRdb D assignment of TRBD2 cannot be verified. CDR3 length equals 14 residues. The germline gives CDR1 MGHRA, CDR2 YSYEKL. The CDR3 reads CASSQGLEADEQFF.

This chain links TRBV12-3 or TRBV12-4 with TRBJ2-3; TCRdb outputs TRBD1, but without DNA this stays unchecked. There are 15 residues in the CDR3. CDR3 region: CASSRSGQSTDTQYF.

The chain uses TRBV3-1 and TRBJ2-2; no DNA is available, so the TRBD2 call from TCRdb remains unchecked. Germline CDR1 reads LGHDT; CDR2 reads YNNKEL (reference sequence). The CDR3 runs to 17 residues. The CDR3 reads CASSQKAGGPNTGELFF.

V and J are TRBV30 and TRBJ2-1; TCRdb's assignment of TRBD2 cannot be checked, as there is no DNA. This CDR3 has 19 amino acids. The germline gives CDR1 GTSNPN, CDR2 SVGIG (reference sequence). The CDR3 region is CACFQGLAGGEKSYNEQFF.

This sequence joins TRBV12-3 or TRBV12-4 and TRBJ2-3; TCRdb's D call, TRBD1, is unchecked because there is no DNA. The CDR3 spans 13 residues. The chain's CDR3 is CASSPGGGDTQYF.

V is TRBV7-9 and J is TRBJ2-1; TCRdb selects TRBD1, and the lack of DNA leaves this call unchecked. CDR3 length equals 12 residues. CDR1 and CDR2 (germline): SEHNR, FQNEAQ (reference sequence). CDR3 residues: CASSSSPNEQFF.

This rearrangement joins TRBV11-1 to TRBJ2-2; TCRdb gives TRBD1 as the D gene, but with no DNA this cannot be confirmed. Per germline, CDR1 SGHAT and CDR2 FQDESV (reference sequence). The CDR3 has 19 residues. The CDR3 region is CASSPTQPDRERKNGELFF.

The V call is TRBV13, the J call TRBJ2-1; TCRdb's D call, TRBD2, is unchecked because there is no DNA. This CDR3 spans 18 amino acids. CDR1 PRHDT and CDR2 FYEKMQ come from the germline V gene (reference sequence). Here the CDR3 reads CASSLATGGRTLDNEQFF.

The gene calls are TRBV7-9 and TRBJ1-1. The length of the CDR3 is 14 residues. Germline V lookup: CDR1 SEHNR, CDR2 FQNEAQ (reference sequence). CDR3 amino acids: CASSLARSRTEAFF.